A selection of T cell receptor beta chains follows, all from one sample in a study of blood T cell repertoires in COVID-19. Sequenced by immunoSEQ multiplex PCR; TCRdb stores in-frame clones only, minus some. The data show 240,000 or so clones, more than 75% seen once. Material for sequencing was peripheral blood. The receptors were sampled from a middle-aged woman who had recovered from COVID-19. CDR3s include the opening cysteine and the closing phenylalanine or tryptophan.

cdr3_length v_call cdr3_aa
17 TRBV15 CATSRDRGRLSTDTQYF
16 TRBV7-2 CASSLPVGQGAYEQYF
19 TRBV4-3 CASSQATSGRALGGDEQYF
17 TRBV27 CASSLSMGQGAGYGYTF
16 TRBV14 CASGPAGDGYNSPLHF
13 TRBV5-5 CASSFGGNYGYTF
18 TRBV2 CASIPGQGSLWTNEKLFF
13 TRBV5-1 CASSPQTVETQYF
18 TRBV5-8 CASSLATGRGARNEKLFF
14 TRBV27 CASRLAGPQETQYF
15 TRBV6-5 CASSRTGKQDQPQHF
15 TRBV24-1 CATRRTGGGNNEQFF
15 TRBV27 CASRAGQVYPGELFF
15 TRBV3-1/TRBV3-2 CASSPYRQANSPLHF
14 TRBV7-9 CASSLGDSNYGYTF
13 TRBV28 CASSLMPRDIQYF
15 TRBV6-6 CASNLRDRGAGELFF
14 TRBV5-1 CASSLGFRDNEQFF
17 TRBV7-9 CASSLQVRGAGANVLTF
14 TRBV7-9 CASSPLAGKDEQFF
17 TRBV5-1 CASSWGRGQTSSYEQYF
14 TRBV7-3 CASSPGTGATEAFF
14 TRBV29-1 CSDGLDRANGGAFF
14 TRBV7-3 CASSLNPGLAEQFF
14 TRBV6-5 CASDRDRVGSPLHF
16 TRBV18 CASSPPDRGKNTEAFF
13 TRBV4-1 CASSQETGKGYTF
15 TRBV5-8 CASLAWGQGTDTQYF
12 TRBV14 CASSLPGGPQHF
17 TRBV30 CAWSPGTSGRAVETQYF
15 TRBV4-3 CASSHRLVGTGELFF
15 TRBV19 CASSIGEWGHQPQHF
17 TRBV6-2/TRBV6-3 CASSYPTDRPNNYGYTF
12 TRBV7-9 CASSPRTEEAFF
16 TRBV3-1/TRBV3-2 CASSQGWGGPNYGYTF
15 TRBV5-1 CASTRGGGSSWEQFF
15 TRBV4-3 CASSQDRGSLGGYTF
13 TRBV29-1 CSARGQLNTEAFF
17 TRBV4-3 CASSQKRLAGVYNEQFF
12 TRBV19 CASSIAGDRAFF
10 TRBV2 CASRGPFQYF
18 TRBV30 CAWSSQSLLAGGWNEQFF
14 TRBV25-1 CASRPGTARGKLFF
13 TRBV9 CASSVVAGGRQYF
12 TRBV10-3 CAISDGGKGYTF
16 TRBV6-2/TRBV6-3 CASSYGRATSTDTQYF
15 TRBV29-1 CSASRGQGSGNTIYF
12 TRBV11-2 CASSLGGSGYTF